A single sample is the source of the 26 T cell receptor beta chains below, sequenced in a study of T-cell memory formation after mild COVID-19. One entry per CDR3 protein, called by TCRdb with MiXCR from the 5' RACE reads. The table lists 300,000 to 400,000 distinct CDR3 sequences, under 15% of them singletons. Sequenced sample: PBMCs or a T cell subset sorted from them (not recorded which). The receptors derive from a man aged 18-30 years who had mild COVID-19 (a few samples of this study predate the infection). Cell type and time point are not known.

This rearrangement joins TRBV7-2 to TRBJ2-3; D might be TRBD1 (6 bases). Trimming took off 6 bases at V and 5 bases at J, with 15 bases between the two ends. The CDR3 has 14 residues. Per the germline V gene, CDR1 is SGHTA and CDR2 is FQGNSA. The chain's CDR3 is CASRLGALVDTQYF. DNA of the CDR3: TGTGCCAGCAGACTGGGGGCCCTAGTAGATACGCAGTATTTT. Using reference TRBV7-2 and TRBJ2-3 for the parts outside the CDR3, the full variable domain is GAGVSQSPSNKVTEKGKDVELRCDPISGHTALYWYRQSLGQGLEFLIYFQGNSAPDKSGLPSDRFSAERTGGSVSTLTIQRTQQEDSAVYLCASRLGALVDTQYFGPGTRLTVL.

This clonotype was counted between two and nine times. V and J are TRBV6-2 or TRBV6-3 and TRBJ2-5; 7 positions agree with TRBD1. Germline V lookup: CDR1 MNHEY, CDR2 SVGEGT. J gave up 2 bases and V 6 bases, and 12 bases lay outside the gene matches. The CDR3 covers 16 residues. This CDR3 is CASSPRTGPVQETQYF. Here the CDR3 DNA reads TGTGCCAGCAGCCCGAGGACAGGACCTGTTCAAGAGACCCAGTACTTC.

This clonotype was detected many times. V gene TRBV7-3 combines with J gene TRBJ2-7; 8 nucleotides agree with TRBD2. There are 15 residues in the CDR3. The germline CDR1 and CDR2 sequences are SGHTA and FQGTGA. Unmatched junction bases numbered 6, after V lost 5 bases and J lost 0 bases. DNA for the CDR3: TGTGCCAGCAGCCCTCCGGCGGGGGGCTCCTACGAGCAGTACTTC. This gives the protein CASSPPAGGSYEQYF.

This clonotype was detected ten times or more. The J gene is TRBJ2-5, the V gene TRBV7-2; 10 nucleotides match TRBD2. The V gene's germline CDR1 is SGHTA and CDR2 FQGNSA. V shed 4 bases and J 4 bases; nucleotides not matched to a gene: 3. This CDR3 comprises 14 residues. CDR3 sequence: CASSSGLALETQYF. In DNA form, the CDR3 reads TGTGCCAGCAGCTCGGGACTAGCGTTAGAGACCCAGTACTTC.

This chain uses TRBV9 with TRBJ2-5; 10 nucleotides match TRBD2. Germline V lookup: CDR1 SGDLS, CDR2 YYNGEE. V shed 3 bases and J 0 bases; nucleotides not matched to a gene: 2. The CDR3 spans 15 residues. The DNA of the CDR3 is TGTGCCAGCAGCGCTAGCGGGAGATACCAAGAGACCCAGTACTTC. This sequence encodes CASSASGRYQETQYF.

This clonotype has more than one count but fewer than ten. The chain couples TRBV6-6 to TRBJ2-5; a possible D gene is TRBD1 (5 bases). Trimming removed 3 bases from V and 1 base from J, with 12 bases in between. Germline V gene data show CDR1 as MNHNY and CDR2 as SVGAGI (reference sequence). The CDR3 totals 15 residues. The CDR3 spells CASSYSPTVQETQYF. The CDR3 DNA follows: TGTGCCAGCAGTTATTCGCCGACAGTCCAAGAGACCCAGTACTTC.

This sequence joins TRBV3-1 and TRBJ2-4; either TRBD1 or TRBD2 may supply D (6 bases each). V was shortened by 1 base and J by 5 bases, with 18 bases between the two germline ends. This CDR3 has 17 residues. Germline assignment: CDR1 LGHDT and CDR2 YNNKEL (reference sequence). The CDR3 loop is CASSQGGTGTEENIQYF. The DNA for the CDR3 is TGTGCCAGCAGCCAAGGGGGTACAGGGACTGAGGAAAACATTCAGTACTTC.

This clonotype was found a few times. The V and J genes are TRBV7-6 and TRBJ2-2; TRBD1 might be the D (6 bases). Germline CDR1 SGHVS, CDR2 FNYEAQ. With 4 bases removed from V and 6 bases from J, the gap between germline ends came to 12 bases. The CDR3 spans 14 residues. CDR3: CASSSGTYAGELFF. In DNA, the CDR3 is TGTGCCAGCAGCTCCGGGACATACGCCGGGGAGCTGTTTTTT.

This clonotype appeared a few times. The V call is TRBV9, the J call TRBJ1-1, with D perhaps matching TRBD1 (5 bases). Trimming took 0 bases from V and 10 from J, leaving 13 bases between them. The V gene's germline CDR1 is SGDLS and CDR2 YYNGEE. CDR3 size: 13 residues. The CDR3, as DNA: TGTGCCAGCAGCGTAGCTGGAGGGGATCCAGCTTTCTTT. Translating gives CASSVAGGDPAFF.

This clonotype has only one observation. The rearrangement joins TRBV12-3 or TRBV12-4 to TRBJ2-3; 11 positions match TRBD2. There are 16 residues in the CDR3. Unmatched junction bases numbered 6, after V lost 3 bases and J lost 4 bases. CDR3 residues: CASSLASGGIADTQYF. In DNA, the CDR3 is TGTGCCAGCAGTTTGGCTAGCGGGGGGATCGCAGATACGCAGTATTTT.

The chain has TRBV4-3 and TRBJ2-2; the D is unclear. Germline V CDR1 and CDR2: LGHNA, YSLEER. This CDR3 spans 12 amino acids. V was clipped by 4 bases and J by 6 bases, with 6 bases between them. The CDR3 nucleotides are TGCGCCAGCAGCCCATCGCCCGGGGAGCTGTTTTTT. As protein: CASSPSPGELFF.

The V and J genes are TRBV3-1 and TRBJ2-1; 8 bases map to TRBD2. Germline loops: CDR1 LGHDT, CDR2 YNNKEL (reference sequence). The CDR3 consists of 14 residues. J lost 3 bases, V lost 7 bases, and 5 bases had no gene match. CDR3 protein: CASMPGLGYNEQFF. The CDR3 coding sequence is TGTGCCAGCATGCCGGGACTAGGCTACAATGAGCAGTTCTTC.

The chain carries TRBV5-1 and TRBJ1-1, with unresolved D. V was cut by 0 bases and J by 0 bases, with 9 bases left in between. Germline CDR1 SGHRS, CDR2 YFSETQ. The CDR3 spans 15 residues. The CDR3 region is CASSLDGVMNTEAFF. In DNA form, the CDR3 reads TGCGCCAGCAGCTTGGACGGAGTCATGAACACTGAAGCTTTCTTT.

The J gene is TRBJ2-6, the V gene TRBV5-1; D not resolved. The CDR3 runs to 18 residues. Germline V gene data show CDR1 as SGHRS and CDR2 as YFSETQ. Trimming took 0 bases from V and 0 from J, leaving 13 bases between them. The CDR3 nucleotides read TGCGCCAGCAGCTTGGAAGGATCGCTGGGCTCTGGGGCCAACGTCCTGACTTTC. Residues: CASSLEGSLGSGANVLTF.

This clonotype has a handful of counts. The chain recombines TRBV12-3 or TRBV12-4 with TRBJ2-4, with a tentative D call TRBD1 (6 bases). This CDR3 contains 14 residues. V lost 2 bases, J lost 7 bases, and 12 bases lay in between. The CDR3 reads CASSLPGARNIQYF. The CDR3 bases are TGTGCCAGCAGTTTACCAGGGGCGCGGAACATTCAGTACTTC.

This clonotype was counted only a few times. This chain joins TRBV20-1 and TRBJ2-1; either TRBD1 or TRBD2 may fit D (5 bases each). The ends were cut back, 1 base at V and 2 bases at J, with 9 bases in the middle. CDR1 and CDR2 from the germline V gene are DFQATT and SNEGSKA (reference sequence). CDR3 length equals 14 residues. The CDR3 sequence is CSARGGETYNEQFF. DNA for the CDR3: TGCAGTGCTAGAGGAGGGGAAACCTACAATGAGCAGTTCTTC.

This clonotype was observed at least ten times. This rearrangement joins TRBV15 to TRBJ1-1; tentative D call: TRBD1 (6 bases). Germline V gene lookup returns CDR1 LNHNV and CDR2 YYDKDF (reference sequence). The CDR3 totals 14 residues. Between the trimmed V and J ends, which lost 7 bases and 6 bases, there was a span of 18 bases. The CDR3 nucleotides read TGTGCCACCAACGCGGCAGGGGTAGGGGCTGAAGCTTTCTTT. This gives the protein CATNAAGVGAEAFF.

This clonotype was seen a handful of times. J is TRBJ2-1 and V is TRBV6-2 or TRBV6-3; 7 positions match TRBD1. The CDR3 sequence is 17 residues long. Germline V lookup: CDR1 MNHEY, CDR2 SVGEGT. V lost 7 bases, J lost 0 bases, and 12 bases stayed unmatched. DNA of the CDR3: TGTGCCAGCAACTCCGACCAGGGGGACAGCTCCTACAATGAGCAGTTCTTC. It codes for CASNSDQGDSSYNEQFF.

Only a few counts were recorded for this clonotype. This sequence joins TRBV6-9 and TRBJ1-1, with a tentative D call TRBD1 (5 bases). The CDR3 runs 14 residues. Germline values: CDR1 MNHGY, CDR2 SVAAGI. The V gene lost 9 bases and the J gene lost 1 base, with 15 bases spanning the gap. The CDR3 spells CASKYLGGNTEAFF. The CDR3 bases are TGTGCCAGTAAATACCTTGGGGGGAACACTGAAGCTTTCTTT.

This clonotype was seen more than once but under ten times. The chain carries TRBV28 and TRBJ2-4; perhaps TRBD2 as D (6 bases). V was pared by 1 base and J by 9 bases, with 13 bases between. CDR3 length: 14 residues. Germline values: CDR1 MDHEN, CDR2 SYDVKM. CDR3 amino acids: CASSLFGNGGIQYF. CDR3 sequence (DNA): TGTGCCAGCAGTTTATTTGGTAACGGGGGCATTCAGTACTTC.

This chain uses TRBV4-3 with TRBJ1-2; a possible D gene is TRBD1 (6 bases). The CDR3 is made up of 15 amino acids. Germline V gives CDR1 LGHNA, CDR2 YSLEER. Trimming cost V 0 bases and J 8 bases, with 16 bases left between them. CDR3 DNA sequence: TGCGCCAGCAGCCAAGATGTTACGCGGGGGCAAGGCTACACCTTC. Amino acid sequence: CASSQDVTRGQGYTF.

The CDR3, as DNA: TGTGCCAGCAGCCCGGCGGGGACGGAGACCCAGTACTTC. Translated, it gives CASSPAGTETQYF. This chain joins TRBV28 and TRBJ2-5, with a weak D call TRBD2 (6 bases). This CDR3 has 13 amino acids. Trimming cost V 6 bases and J 5 bases, with 13 bases left between them. The V gene's germline CDR1 is MDHEN and CDR2 SYDVKM.

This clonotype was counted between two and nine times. CDR3 in DNA: TGTGCCAGCAGCTTCGGAAGGCAGGGAAAAAATGAGCAGTTCTTC. Translation gives CASSFGRQGKNEQFF. The rearrangement joins TRBV11-2 to TRBJ2-1, with D tentatively TRBD1 (5 bases). Germline V gene sequence: CDR1 SGHAT, CDR2 FQNNGV. The V end lost 3 bases, the J end lost 7 bases, and 16 bases lay between the germline ends. The CDR3 sequence is 15 residues long.

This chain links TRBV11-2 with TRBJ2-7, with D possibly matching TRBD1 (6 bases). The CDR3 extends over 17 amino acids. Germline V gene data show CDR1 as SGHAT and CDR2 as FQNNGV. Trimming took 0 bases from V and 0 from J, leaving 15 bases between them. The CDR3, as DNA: TGTGCCAGCAGCTTAGATCAACGGCAGGGGAGCTCCTACGAGCAGTACTTC. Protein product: CASSLDQRQGSSYEQYF.

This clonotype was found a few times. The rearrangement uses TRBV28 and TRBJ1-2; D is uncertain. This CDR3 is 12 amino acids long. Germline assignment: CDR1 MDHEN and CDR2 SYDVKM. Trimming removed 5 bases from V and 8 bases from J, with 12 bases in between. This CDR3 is CASSPGFRGYTF. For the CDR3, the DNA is TGTGCCAGCAGTCCGGGTTTTCGGGGCTACACCTTC.

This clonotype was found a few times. The CDR3 DNA reads TGTGCCAGCAGCGCCGAGCGGGGGACTAGCGGGGGGAATGAGCAGTTCTTC. Translated, it gives CASSAERGTSGGNEQFF. V is TRBV9 and J is TRBJ2-1; the match to TRBD2 covers 15 bases. The trim removed 3 bases at V and 7 bases at J, leaving 8 bases unmatched. This CDR3 is built from 17 residues. Germline assignment: CDR1 SGDLS and CDR2 YYNGEE.